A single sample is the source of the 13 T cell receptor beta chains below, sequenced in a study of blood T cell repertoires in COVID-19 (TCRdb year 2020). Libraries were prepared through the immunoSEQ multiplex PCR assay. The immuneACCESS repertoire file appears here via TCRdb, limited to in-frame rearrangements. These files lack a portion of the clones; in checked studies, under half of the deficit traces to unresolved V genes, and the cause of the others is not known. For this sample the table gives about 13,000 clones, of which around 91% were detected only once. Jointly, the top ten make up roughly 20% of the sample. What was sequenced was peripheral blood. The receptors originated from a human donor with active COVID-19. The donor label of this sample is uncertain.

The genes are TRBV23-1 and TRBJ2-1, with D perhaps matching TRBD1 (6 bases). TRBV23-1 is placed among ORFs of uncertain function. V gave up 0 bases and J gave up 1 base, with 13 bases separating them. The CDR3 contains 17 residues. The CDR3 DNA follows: TGCGCCAGCAGTCAATCGTCTTCAGGGGTTTCCTACAATGAGCAGTTCTTC. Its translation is CASSQSSSGVSYNEQFF.

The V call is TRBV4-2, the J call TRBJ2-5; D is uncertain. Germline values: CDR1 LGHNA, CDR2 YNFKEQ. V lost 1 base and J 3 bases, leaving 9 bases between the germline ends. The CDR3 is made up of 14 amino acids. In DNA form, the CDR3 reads TGTGCCAGCAGCCAAGGAGGAGAAAAAGAGACCCAGTACTTC. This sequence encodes CASSQGGEKETQYF.

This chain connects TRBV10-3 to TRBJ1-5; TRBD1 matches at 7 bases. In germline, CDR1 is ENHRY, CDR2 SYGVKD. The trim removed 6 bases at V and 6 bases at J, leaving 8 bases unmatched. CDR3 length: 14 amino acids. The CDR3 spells CAISGAGGFQPQHF. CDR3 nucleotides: TGTGCCATCAGCGGCGCAGGGGGGTTTCAGCCCCAGCATTTT.

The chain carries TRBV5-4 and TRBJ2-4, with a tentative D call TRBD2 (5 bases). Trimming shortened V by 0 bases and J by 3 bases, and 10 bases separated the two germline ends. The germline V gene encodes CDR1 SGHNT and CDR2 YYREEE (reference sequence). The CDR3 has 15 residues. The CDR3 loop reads CASSLGGYSKNIQYF. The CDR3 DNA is TGTGCCAGCAGCTTGGGAGGGTACAGCAAAAACATTCAGTACTTC. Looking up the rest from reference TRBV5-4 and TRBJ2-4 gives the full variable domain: ETGVTQSPTHLIKTRGQQVTLRCSSQSGHNTVSWYQQALGQGPQFIFQYYREEENGRGNFPPRFSGLQFPNYSSELNVNALELDDSALYLCASSLGGYSKNIQYFGAGTRLSVL.

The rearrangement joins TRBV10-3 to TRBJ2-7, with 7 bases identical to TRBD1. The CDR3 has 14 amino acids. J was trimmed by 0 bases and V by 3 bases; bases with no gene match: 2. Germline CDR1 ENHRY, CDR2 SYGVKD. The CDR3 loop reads CAISDRGISYEQYF. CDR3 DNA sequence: TGTGCCATCAGTGACAGGGGGATCTCCTACGAGCAGTACTTC.

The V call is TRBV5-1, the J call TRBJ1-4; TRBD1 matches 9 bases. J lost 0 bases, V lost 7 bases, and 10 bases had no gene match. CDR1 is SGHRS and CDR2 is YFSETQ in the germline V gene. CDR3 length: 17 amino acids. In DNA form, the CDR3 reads TGCGCCAGCTCCCGCTGGGGGGACAGGGCAACTAATGAAAAACTGTTTTTT. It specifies CASSRWGDRATNEKLFF.

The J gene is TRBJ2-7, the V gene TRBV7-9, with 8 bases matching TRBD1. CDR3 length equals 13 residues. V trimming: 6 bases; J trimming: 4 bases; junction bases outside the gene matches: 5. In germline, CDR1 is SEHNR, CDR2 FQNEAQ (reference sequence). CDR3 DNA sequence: TGTGCCAGCAGGCAGGGGGCAGTATACGAGCAGTACTTC. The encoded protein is CASRQGAVYEQYF.

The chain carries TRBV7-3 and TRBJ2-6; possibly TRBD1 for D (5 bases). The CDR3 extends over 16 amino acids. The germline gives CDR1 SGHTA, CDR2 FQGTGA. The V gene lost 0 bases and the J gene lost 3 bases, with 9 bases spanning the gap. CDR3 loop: CASSLTGPFGANVLTF. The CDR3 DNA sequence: TGTGCCAGCAGCTTAACGGGGCCCTTTGGGGCCAACGTCCTGACTTTC.

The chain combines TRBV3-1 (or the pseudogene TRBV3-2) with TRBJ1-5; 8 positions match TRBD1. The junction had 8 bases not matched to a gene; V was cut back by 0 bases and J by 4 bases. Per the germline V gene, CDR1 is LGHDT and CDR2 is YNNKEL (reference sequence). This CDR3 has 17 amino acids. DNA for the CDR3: TGTGCCAGCAGCCAAGATCGCCCGACAGGGGAAAATCAGCCCCAGCATTTT. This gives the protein CASSQDRPTGENQPQHF.

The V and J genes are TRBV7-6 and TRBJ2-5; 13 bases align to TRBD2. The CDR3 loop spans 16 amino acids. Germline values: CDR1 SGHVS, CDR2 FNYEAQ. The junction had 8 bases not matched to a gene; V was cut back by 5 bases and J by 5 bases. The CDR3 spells CASSASLAGGRETQYF. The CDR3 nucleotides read TGTGCCAGCAGCGCTTCACTAGCGGGGGGGCGGGAGACCCAGTACTTC.

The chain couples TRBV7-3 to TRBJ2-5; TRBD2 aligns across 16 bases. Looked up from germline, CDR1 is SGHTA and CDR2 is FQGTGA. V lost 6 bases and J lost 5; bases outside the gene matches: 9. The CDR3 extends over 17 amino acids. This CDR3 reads CASSAGTSGGARETQYF. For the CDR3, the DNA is TGTGCCAGCAGTGCCGGGACTAGCGGGGGGGCCAGGGAGACCCAGTACTTC. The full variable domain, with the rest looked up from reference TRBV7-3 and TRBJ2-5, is GAGVSQTPSNKVTEKGKYVELRCDPISGHTALYWYRQSLGQGPEFLIYFQGTGAADDSGLPNDRFFAVRPEGSVSTLKIQRTERGDSAVYLCASSAGTSGGARETQYFGPGTRLLVL.

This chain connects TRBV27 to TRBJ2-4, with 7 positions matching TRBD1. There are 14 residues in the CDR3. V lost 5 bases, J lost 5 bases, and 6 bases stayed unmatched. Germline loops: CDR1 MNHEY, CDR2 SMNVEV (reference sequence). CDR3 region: CASSIRDRENIQYF. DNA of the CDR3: TGTGCCAGCAGTATCCGGGACAGAGAAAACATTCAGTACTTC.

For the CDR3, the DNA is TGTGCCAGCAGCTTAGGGACTAGCGGCAATGAGCAGTTCTTC. It specifies CASSLGTSGNEQFF. This chain links TRBV7-9 with TRBJ2-1; 10 nucleotides agree with TRBD2. After removal of 1 base from V and 6 bases from J, the junction contained 0 bases not matched to a gene. CDR3 length: 14 amino acids. CDR1 and CDR2 from the germline V gene are SEHNR and FQNEAQ (reference sequence).